This TCR beta chain appears in the sequencing data of a study of blood T cell repertoires in COVID-19. For the study at large: COVID-19 samples, acute and convalescent, were from the United States, Italy and Spain.

CDR3 length equals 13 residues. Between the trimmed V and J ends, which lost 2 bases and 4 bases, there was a span of 9 bases. Germline V gene data show CDR1 as SGHAT and CDR2 as FQNNGV. In the authors' workflow: For nucleated cells, counts were estimated from reference gene primer amplification. The protocol was immunoSEQ multiplex PCR, while the TCRdb copy is restricted to in-frame clones and leaves out a portion. That table supplies the V and J calls and clone size; D and trimming were determined from the DNA. The data show more than 85,000 clones, about 80% seen once. The sample taken for sequencing was peripheral blood. The clonotype comes from a man between 65 and 85 years old with acute or convalescent COVID-19. The rearrangement links TRBV11-2 to TRBJ2-7, with a possible D match to TRBD1 (5 bases). CDR3 sequence (DNA): TGTGCCAGCAGCTTACCGACAGAATACGAGCAGTACTTC. Its protein is CASSLPTEYEQYF.